What follows are 19 T cell receptor beta chains derived from one specimen sequenced in a study of OX40 agonist ivuxolimab in advanced cancers. Here immunoSEQ multiplex PCR was the method, and the copy in TCRdb shows in-frame clones only, minus some. The sample shows about 46,000 clones, roughly three quarters of them seen only once. The source material was CD4+ or CD8+ T cells sorted from blood, sampled in a trial of the OX40 agonist ivuxolimab. These receptors all stem from an adult with an advanced solid tumor such as melanoma, head and neck, liver or kidney cancer.

V and J are TRBV5-1 and TRBJ2-7, with no clear D. V was clipped by 7 bases and J by 0 bases, with 14 bases between them. The CDR3 contains 14 residues. Germline assignment: CDR1 SGHRS and CDR2 YFSETQ. The CDR3 coding sequence is TGCGCCAGCCGGCCCTGGACCAGCTCCTACGAGCAGTACTTC. Its translation: CASRPWTSSYEQYF.

This clone was counted a few times. CDR3 in amino acids: CASSNTRQDNQPQHF. For the CDR3, the DNA is TGTGCCAGCTCGAATACTCGGCAGGACAATCAGCCCCAGCATTTT. This chain connects TRBV18 to TRBJ1-5; D not resolved. The V gene's germline CDR1 is KGHSH and CDR2 LQKENI. The CDR3 runs 15 residues. Trimming took 6 bases from V and 3 from J, leaving 15 bases between them.

The rearrangement joins TRBV6-5 to TRBJ2-7; 8 positions agree with TRBD1. Losses at the gene ends were 6 bases for V and 5 bases for J; bases not matched to a gene: 9. From germline, CDR1 is MNHEY and CDR2 SVGAGI. This CDR3 region has 14 residues. The CDR3 here is CASRPPDRVHEQYF. The CDR3 DNA follows: TGTGCCAGCAGACCACCGGACAGGGTCCACGAGCAGTACTTC.

J is TRBJ1-5 and V is TRBV6-5, with D hard to call. This CDR3 is 12 amino acids long. Germline lookup yields CDR1 MNHEY and CDR2 SVGAGI. V was clipped by 7 bases and J by 1 base, with 5 bases between them. CDR3 nucleotides: TGTGCCAGCAAAGAGAGCAATCAGCCCCAGCATTTT. This sequence encodes CASKESNQPQHF.

The chain uses TRBV5-3 and TRBJ2-7; D is perhaps TRBD1 (6 bases). TRBV5-3 is an ORF for which the function is uncertain. The germline V and J ends were trimmed by 5 bases and 2 bases, with 23 bases remaining between them. This CDR3 comprises 17 residues. CDR3 region: CARSTTLQGTSAYEQYF. The CDR3 DNA is TGTGCCAGAAGTACAACGCTACAGGGAACGTCCGCCTACGAGCAGTACTTC.

The chain joins TRBV5-4 to TRBJ2-2; no clear D. The germline CDR1 and CDR2 sequences are SGHNT and YYREEE (reference sequence). The ends were cut back, 1 base at V and 0 bases at J, with 13 bases in the middle. The CDR3 runs 17 residues. CDR3 in DNA: TGTGCCAGCAGCTTGATGTCCAAGGGAACGAACACCGGGGAGCTGTTTTTT. This sequence encodes CASSLMSKGTNTGELFF. The variable domain in full, with the rest retrieved from reference TRBV5-4 and TRBJ2-2, is ETGVTQSPTHLIKTRGQQVTLRCSSQSGHNTVSWYQQALGQGPQFIFQYYREEENGRGNFPPRFSGLQFPNYSSELNVNALELDDSALYLCASSLMSKGTNTGELFFGEGSRLTVL.

This clone was found a few times. The J gene is TRBJ1-4, the V gene TRBV7-9, with D possibly being TRBD1 (5 bases). The CDR3 consists of 13 residues. CDR1 SEHNR and CDR2 FQNEAQ come from the germline V gene (reference sequence). The germline V and J ends were trimmed by 2 bases and 13 bases, with 14 bases remaining between them. The CDR3 region has the DNA TGTGCCAGCAGCTTATCCAGGGTAACAGGACTGTTTTTT. Its protein is CASSLSRVTGLFF.

The V gene is TRBV25-1, the J gene TRBJ1-1; D gene ambiguous. The CDR3 is made up of 14 amino acids. V lost 7 bases, J lost 2 bases, and 14 bases lay in between. CDR1 and CDR2 from the germline V gene are MGHDK and SYGVNS. The CDR3: CASTPRQRNTEAFF. The CDR3 DNA sequence: TGTGCCAGCACCCCCCGACAACGAAACACTGAAGCTTTCTTT.

The chain joins TRBV4-1 to TRBJ2-2, with TRBD2 matching over 8 bases. Germline V gene lookup returns CDR1 MGHRA and CDR2 YSYEKL. V was pared by 5 bases and J by 3 bases, with 11 bases of the junction left unmatched. The CDR3 runs to 17 residues. The CDR3, as DNA: TGCGCCAGCAGCATCAGTGGGGCTAGCGGGCACACCGGGGAGCTGTTTTTT. Translating it yields CASSISGASGHTGELFF.

The V call is TRBV27, the J call TRBJ1-6, with D hard to call. CDR3 length: 16 residues. The germline V gene has CDR1 MNHEY and CDR2 SMNVEV (reference sequence). The V end lost 2 bases, the J end lost 3 bases, and 11 bases lay between the germline ends. The DNA for the CDR3 is TGTGCCAGCAGTTTACTTGGTGGGGTCTATAATTCACCCCTCCACTTT. Translated: CASSLLGGVYNSPLHF.

The chain links TRBV7-2 to TRBJ1-1; D is possibly TRBD1 (6 bases). V was shortened by 5 bases and J by 2 bases, with 15 bases between the two germline ends. Germline-derived CDR1 and CDR2 are SGHTA and FQGNSA. The CDR3 totals 15 residues. Here the CDR3 reads CASSLQGRVNTEAFF. The CDR3 nucleotides are TGTGCCAGCAGCCTACAGGGCAGGGTTAACACTGAAGCTTTCTTT.

This clone was detected only once. This rearrangement joins TRBV5-6 to TRBJ2-2; no clear D. Germline CDR1 SGHDT, CDR2 YYEEEE. The ends were cut back, 3 bases at V and 4 bases at J, with 16 bases in the middle. This CDR3 has 16 amino acids. CDR3 DNA: TGTGCCAGCAGCTCAAGCGACACAGTACTCACCGGGGAGCTGTTTTTT. It yields the protein CASSSSDTVLTGELFF.

The V gene is TRBV11-3, the J gene TRBJ2-1, with 13 bases fitting TRBD2. Germline V lookup: CDR1 SGHNT, CDR2 YENEEA. Trimming cost V 1 base and J 3 bases; bases outside gene matches: 9. This CDR3 is 19 amino acids long. CDR3 loop: CASSLGDGLAGAHYNEQFF. DNA for the CDR3: TGTGCCAGCAGCTTAGGGGACGGACTAGCGGGAGCCCACTACAATGAGCAGTTCTTC. Based on the CDR3 plus reference TRBV11-3 and TRBJ2-1, the full variable domain is EAGVVQSPRYKIIEKKQPVAFWCNPISGHNTLYWYLQNLGQGPELLIRYENEEAVDDSQLPKDRFSAERLKGVDSTLKIQPAELGDSAVYLCASSLGDGLAGAHYNEQFFGPGTRLTVL.

The chain combines TRBV18 with TRBJ2-2; 8 bases map to TRBD2. The CDR3 covers 15 residues. CDR1 KGHSH and CDR2 LQKENI come from the germline V gene. The J segment lost 1 base and the V segment lost 4 bases, leaving 2 bases of the junction unmatched. The CDR3 region has the DNA TGTGCCAGCTCACGACTAGCGCTGAACACCGGGGAGCTGTTTTTT. This sequence encodes CASSRLALNTGELFF.

The chain joins TRBV10-2 to TRBJ2-7; no clear D gene. This CDR3 is built from 14 residues. The ends were cut back, 5 bases at V and 1 base at J, with 12 bases in the middle. The germline CDR1 and CDR2 sequences are WSHSY and SAAADI. In DNA, the CDR3 is TGCGCCAGCAGTCTGGCTAGTGGGTCCTACGAGCAGTACTTC. Its protein is CASSLASGSYEQYF.

V is TRBV30 and J is TRBJ2-2; TRBD1 matches at 7 bases. In germline, CDR1 is GTSNPN, CDR2 SVGIG (reference sequence). CDR3 length: 18 amino acids. The V segment lost 4 bases and the J segment 3 bases; nucleotides outside the gene matches: 17. The CDR3 DNA reads as TGTGCCTGGATTTTCCCAAATACCGGGACAGCCTACACCGGGGAGCTGTTTTTT. It translates to CAWIFPNTGTAYTGELFF.

The chain couples TRBV6-5 to TRBJ2-3; 7 nucleotides line up with TRBD1. The V segment lost 2 bases and the J segment 5 bases; nucleotides outside the gene matches: 4. CDR3 length: 14 residues. Per germline, CDR1 MNHEY and CDR2 SVGAGI. The CDR3 DNA reads TGTGCCAGCAGTTACGAGCCAGGGGGAGATACGCAGTATTTT. This translates into CASSYEPGGDTQYF.

In its sample, this clone was seen a few times. The gene calls are TRBV10-2 and TRBJ1-2; D is ambiguous. The germline V and J ends were trimmed by 2 bases and 3 bases, with 7 bases remaining between them. The CDR3 runs to 13 residues. In germline, CDR1 is WSHSY, CDR2 SAAADI. The CDR3 DNA is TGCGCCAGCAGTGAGGAACGCGACTATGGCTACACCTTC. Protein sequence: CASSEERDYGYTF.

V usage is TRBV11-2 and J usage is TRBJ2-5; 7 bases agree with TRBD1. The end of the DNA is better explained by TRBJ2-7, so the J call may be wrong. This CDR3 has 13 residues. Germline CDR1 SGHAT, CDR2 FQNNGV. DNA for the CDR3: TGTGCCAGCAGCCATACAGGGGCCCACGAGCAGTACTTC. It encodes CASSHTGAHEQYF.